This record looks at one T cell receptor (beta chain) sequence and its context. These data come from a study of T cells after yellow fever vaccination. This CDR3 is built from 13 residues. Trimming stripped 2 bases from V and 6 bases from J, with 11 bases between. The germline gives CDR1 MNHNY, CDR2 SVGAGI (reference sequence). TCRdb used MiXCR to reprocess the 5' RACE reads, holding one entry per CDR3 protein. This table holds around 610,000 distinct CDR3 sequences, roughly 13% found once. The chain is built from TRBV6-6 and TRBJ2-7, with no clear D. This TCR derives from a young man who received the YFV17D yellow fever vaccine. The source was PBMCs, collected on the day of the yellow fever booster vaccination. The CDR3 spells CASSYAQLVEQYF. Here the CDR3 DNA reads TGTGCCAGCAGTTACGCCCAATTGGTCGAGCAGTACTTC.